These T cell receptor beta chains were read from a single sample in a study of CD8+ T cells in alopecia areata. Profiled with immunoSEQ multiplex PCR; TCRdb holds only in-frame clones, not every one. The sample includes about 64,000 clones, 46% seen only once; the top ten take about a fifth. This sample comprised CD8+ T cells sorted from blood, obtained at approximately week 37, from a patient treated with tofacitinib. The receptor source for this set is a human donor with alopecia areata. Each CDR3 is given with its conserved first and last residue. D genes are given only for firm matches. Clone size is stated in some rows and not others, as once, few, many or a class when expanded.

clone_size: once
j_call: TRBJ2-7
d_call: -
v_call: TRBV29-1
cdr3_aa: CSSLVGNDYEQYF
cdr3_nt: TGCAGCTCTCTTGTAGGGAACGACTACGAGCAGTACTTC

clone_size: -
j_call: TRBJ1-2
d_call: -
v_call: TRBV29-1
cdr3_aa: CSVDGTLTNYGYTF
cdr3_nt: TGCAGCGTTGATGGTACCTTAACTAACTATGGCTACACCTTC

clone_size: -
j_call: TRBJ2-7
d_call: TRBD2
v_call: TRBV4-1
cdr3_aa: CASSQEFRTSIYEQYF
cdr3_nt: TGCGCCAGCAGCCAAGAGTTCCGGACTAGCATATACGAGCAGTACTTC

clone_size: -
j_call: TRBJ2-7
d_call: -
v_call: TRBV7-6
cdr3_aa: CASSLGGNYEQYF
cdr3_nt: TGTGCCAGCAGCTTAGGAGGGAACTACGAGCAGTACTTC

clone_size: -
j_call: TRBJ2-5
d_call: TRBD1
v_call: TRBV6-5
cdr3_aa: CASSYSGQGWETQYF
cdr3_nt: TGTGCCAGCAGTTACTCAGGACAGGGGTGGGAGACCCAGTACTTC

clone_size: -
j_call: TRBJ2-7
d_call: TRBD1
v_call: TRBV7-9
cdr3_aa: CASRRTGSEQYF
cdr3_nt: TGTGCCAGCAGGCGGACAGGGAGCGAGCAGTACTTC

clone_size: few
j_call: TRBJ1-5
d_call: -
v_call: TRBV27
cdr3_aa: CASRPVRRNQPQHF
cdr3_nt: TGTGCCAGCAGGCCCGTGAGGCGTAATCAGCCCCAGCATTTT

clone_size: -
j_call: TRBJ2-7
d_call: -
v_call: TRBV29-1
cdr3_aa: CSVEGASGGAYEQYF
cdr3_nt: TGCAGCGTTGAAGGGGCGAGCGGAGGTGCCTACGAGCAGTACTTC

clone_size: few
j_call: TRBJ1-1
d_call: -
v_call: TRBV25-1
cdr3_aa: CASSDYANTEAFF
cdr3_nt: TGTGCCAGCAGTGACTACGCGAACACTGAAGCTTTCTTT

clone_size: once
j_call: TRBJ1-2
d_call: -
v_call: TRBV4-1
cdr3_aa: CASSQPLTGSDGYTF
cdr3_nt: TGCGCCAGCAGCCAACCCCTCACAGGGTCCGATGGCTACACCTTC

clone_size: -
j_call: TRBJ2-5
d_call: -
v_call: TRBV7-9
cdr3_aa: CASSLGPAAKETQYF
cdr3_nt: TGTGCCAGCAGCTTGGGGCCGGCAGCAAAAGAGACCCAGTACTTC

clone_size: once
j_call: TRBJ2-7
d_call: TRBD2
v_call: TRBV9
cdr3_aa: CASSVSGRAYEQYF
cdr3_nt: TGTGCCAGCAGCGTTAGCGGGAGGGCTTACGAGCAGTACTTC

clone_size: -
j_call: TRBJ2-1
d_call: -
v_call: TRBV9
cdr3_aa: CASSVNNEQFF
cdr3_nt: TGTGCCAGCAGCGTCAACAATGAGCAGTTCTTC

clone_size: few
j_call: TRBJ2-7
d_call: -
v_call: TRBV30
cdr3_aa: CAWRAHRTGEQYF
cdr3_nt: TGTGCCTGGAGGGCCCACCGAACCGGCGAGCAGTACTTC

clone_size: few
j_call: TRBJ1-2
d_call: -
v_call: TRBV29-1
cdr3_aa: CSVVPGYTF
cdr3_nt: TGCAGCGTTGTACCGGGCTACACCTTC

clone_size: -
j_call: TRBJ2-1
d_call: -
v_call: TRBV29-1
cdr3_aa: CSIEGGLSSYNEQFF
cdr3_nt: TGCAGCATCGAGGGGGGACTTAGCTCCTACAATGAGCAGTTCTTC

clone_size: few
j_call: TRBJ2-5
d_call: -
v_call: TRBV29-1
cdr3_aa: CSVVGGGLETQYF
cdr3_nt: TGCAGCGTTGTCGGTGGGGGATTGGAGACCCAGTACTTC

clone_size: -
j_call: TRBJ2-1
d_call: -
v_call: TRBV6-5
cdr3_aa: CASSPTRYNEQFF
cdr3_nt: TGTGCCAGCAGCCCCACTAGGTACAATGAGCAGTTCTTC

clone_size: -
j_call: TRBJ1-1
d_call: -
v_call: TRBV27
cdr3_aa: CASSPLGGTEAFF
cdr3_nt: TGTGCCAGCAGTCCCCTTGGGGGCACTGAAGCTTTCTTT

clone_size: -
j_call: TRBJ2-7
d_call: TRBD2
v_call: TRBV19
cdr3_aa: CASNSGRAYEQYF
cdr3_nt: TGTGCCAGTAATAGCGGGAGGGCCTACGAGCAGTACTTC